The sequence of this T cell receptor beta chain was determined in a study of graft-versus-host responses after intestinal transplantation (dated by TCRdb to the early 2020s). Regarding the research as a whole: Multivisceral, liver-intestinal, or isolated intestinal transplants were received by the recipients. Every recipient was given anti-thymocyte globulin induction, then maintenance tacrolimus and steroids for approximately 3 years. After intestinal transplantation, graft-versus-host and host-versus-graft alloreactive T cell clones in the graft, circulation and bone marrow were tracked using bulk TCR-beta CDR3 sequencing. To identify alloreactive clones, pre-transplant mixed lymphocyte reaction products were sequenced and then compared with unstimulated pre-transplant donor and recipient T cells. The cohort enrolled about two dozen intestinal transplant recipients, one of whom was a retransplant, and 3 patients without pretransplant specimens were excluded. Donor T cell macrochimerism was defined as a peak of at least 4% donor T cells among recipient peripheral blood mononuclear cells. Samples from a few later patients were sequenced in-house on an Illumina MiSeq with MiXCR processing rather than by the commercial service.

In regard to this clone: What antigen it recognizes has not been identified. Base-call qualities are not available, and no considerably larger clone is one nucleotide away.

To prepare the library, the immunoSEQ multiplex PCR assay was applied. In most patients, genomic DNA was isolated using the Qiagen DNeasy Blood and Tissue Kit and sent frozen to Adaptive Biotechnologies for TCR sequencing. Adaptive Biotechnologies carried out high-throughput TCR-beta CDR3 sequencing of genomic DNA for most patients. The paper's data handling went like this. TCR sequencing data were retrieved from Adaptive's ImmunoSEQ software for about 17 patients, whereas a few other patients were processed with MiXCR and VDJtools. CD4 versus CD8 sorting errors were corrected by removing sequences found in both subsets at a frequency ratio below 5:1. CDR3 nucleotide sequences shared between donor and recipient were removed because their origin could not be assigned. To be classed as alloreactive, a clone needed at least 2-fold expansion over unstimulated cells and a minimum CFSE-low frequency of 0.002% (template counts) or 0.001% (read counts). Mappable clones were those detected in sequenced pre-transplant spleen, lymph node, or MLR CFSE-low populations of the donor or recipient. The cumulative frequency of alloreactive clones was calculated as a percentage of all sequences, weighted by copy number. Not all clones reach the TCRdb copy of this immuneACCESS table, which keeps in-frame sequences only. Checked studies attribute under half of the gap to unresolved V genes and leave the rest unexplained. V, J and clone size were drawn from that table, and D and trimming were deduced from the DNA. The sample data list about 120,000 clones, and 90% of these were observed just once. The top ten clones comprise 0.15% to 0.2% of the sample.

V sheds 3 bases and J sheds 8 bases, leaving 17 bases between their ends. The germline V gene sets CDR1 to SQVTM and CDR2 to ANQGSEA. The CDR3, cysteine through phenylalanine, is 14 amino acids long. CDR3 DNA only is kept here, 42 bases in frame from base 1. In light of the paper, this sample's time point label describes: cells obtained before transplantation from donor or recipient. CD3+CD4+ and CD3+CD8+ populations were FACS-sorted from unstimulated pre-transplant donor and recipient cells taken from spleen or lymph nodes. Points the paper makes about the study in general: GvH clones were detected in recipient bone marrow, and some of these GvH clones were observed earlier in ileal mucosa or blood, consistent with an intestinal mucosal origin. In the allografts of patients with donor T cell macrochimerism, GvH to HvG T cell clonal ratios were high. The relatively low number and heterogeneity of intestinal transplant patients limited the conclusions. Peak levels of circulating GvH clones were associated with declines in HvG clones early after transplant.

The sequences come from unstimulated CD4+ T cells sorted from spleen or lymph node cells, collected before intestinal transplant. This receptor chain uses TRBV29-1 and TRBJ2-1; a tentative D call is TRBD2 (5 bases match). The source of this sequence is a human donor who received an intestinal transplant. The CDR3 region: CSVERGIGVHEQFF. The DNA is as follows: TGCAGCGTTGAGAGAGGGATCGGGGTCCATGAGCAGTTCTTC.